The rows below give T cell receptor beta chains drawn from one sample of a study of vaccination and CD4 T cells after COVID-19. These TCRs' antigens remain unknown. TCRdb ran MiXCR on the PCR reads and lists one entry per CDR3 protein. The table records roughly 18,000 distinct CDR3 sequences, around 55% of them present only once. Sequenced material: CD4+ T cells from blood, cultured in vitro. The receptor source for this set is a human donor who had recovered from COVID-19. The CDR3 runs from the conserved cysteine through the conserved F or W. The order of the fields is clone size, V gene, CDR3 length, J gene, D gene, CDR3 DNA, CDR3 protein. The D gene is left open where the match is weak. Part of the rows lack a size; the others show once, few, many or a class for expanded clones.

clone_size: NA; v_call: TRBV19; cdr3_length: 16; j_call: TRBJ1-5; d_call: TRBD1; cdr3_nt: TGTGCCAGTAGTATAGTCGCAGGGGGTTTGGATCAGCCCCAGCATTTT; cdr3_aa: CASSIVAGGLDQPQHF
clone_size: NA; v_call: TRBV4-3; cdr3_length: 15; j_call: TRBJ2-3; d_call: NA; cdr3_nt: TGCGCCAGCAGCCAAAGGTCTCGAGGGGCAGATACGCAGTATTTT; cdr3_aa: CASSQRSRGADTQYF
clone_size: once; v_call: TRBV6-2/TRBV6-3; cdr3_length: 15; j_call: TRBJ2-3; d_call: NA; cdr3_nt: TGTGCCAGCAGCTCCGGGACTGTGCACACAGATACGCAGTATTTT; cdr3_aa: CASSSGTVHTDTQYF
clone_size: NA; v_call: TRBV24-1; cdr3_length: 14; j_call: TRBJ2-2; d_call: NA; cdr3_nt: TGTGCCACCAGTGAAACAGGACACACCGGGGAGCTGTTTTTT; cdr3_aa: CATSETGHTGELFF
clone_size: few; v_call: TRBV5-4; cdr3_length: 13; j_call: TRBJ1-2; d_call: NA; cdr3_nt: TGTGCCAGCAGCGCGGACGGGAACTATGGCTACACCTTC; cdr3_aa: CASSADGNYGYTF
clone_size: NA; v_call: TRBV6-1; cdr3_length: 16; j_call: TRBJ1-6; d_call: NA; cdr3_nt: TGTGCCAGCAGTGAACAGGCGGGGGCGCCTTTTTCACCCCTCCACTTT; cdr3_aa: CASSEQAGAPFSPLHF
clone_size: NA; v_call: TRBV28; cdr3_length: 13; j_call: TRBJ1-5; d_call: NA; cdr3_nt: TGTGCCAGCAAGTCCCCCTTGTATCAGCCCCAGCATTTT; cdr3_aa: CASKSPLYQPQHF
clone_size: once; v_call: TRBV11-3; cdr3_length: 15; j_call: TRBJ2-1; d_call: TRBD1; cdr3_nt: TGTGCCAGCAGCTCCCGGGACAGAATTAGGAATGAGCAGTTCTTC; cdr3_aa: CASSSRDRIRNEQFF
clone_size: few; v_call: TRBV2; cdr3_length: 15; j_call: TRBJ1-6; d_call: TRBD1; cdr3_nt: TGTGCCAGCAGCGGACAGGGGGTTGACGGTTCACCCCTCCACTTT; cdr3_aa: CASSGQGVDGSPLHF
clone_size: NA; v_call: TRBV18; cdr3_length: 16; j_call: TRBJ2-5; d_call: TRBD1; cdr3_nt: TGTGCCAGCTCTCCCCCAGGGGGCGTAACAGGAGAGACCCAGTACTTC; cdr3_aa: CASSPPGGVTGETQYF
clone_size: few; v_call: TRBV7-2; cdr3_length: 14; j_call: TRBJ2-1; d_call: TRBD2; cdr3_nt: TGTGCCAGCAGCTTGGCGCGGGCGGGGGATGAGCAGTTCTTC; cdr3_aa: CASSLARAGDEQFF
clone_size: few; v_call: TRBV20-1; cdr3_length: 13; j_call: TRBJ2-3; d_call: NA; cdr3_nt: TGCAGTGCGCCCAGGGGCTCCACAGATACGCAGTATTTT; cdr3_aa: CSAPRGSTDTQYF
clone_size: NA; v_call: TRBV20-1; cdr3_length: 16; j_call: TRBJ2-3; d_call: TRBD2; cdr3_nt: TGCAGTGCGCGACTAGCGGGAGGGCCTCAGGACTATACGCAGTATTTT; cdr3_aa: CSARLAGGPQDYTQYF
clone_size: NA; v_call: TRBV4-3; cdr3_length: 17; j_call: TRBJ2-7; d_call: TRBD2; cdr3_nt: TGCGCCAGCAGCCATGGATCCGGGACTAGCGGGAGATACGAGCAGTACTTC; cdr3_aa: CASSHGSGTSGRYEQYF
clone_size: NA; v_call: TRBV20-1; cdr3_length: 13; j_call: TRBJ1-1; d_call: NA; cdr3_nt: TGCAGTGCCTCCCCGGACAGTAACACTGAAGCTTTCTTT; cdr3_aa: CSASPDSNTEAFF
clone_size: NA; v_call: TRBV6-2/TRBV6-3; cdr3_length: 13; j_call: TRBJ2-5; d_call: TRBD2; cdr3_nt: TGTGCCAGCAGCCCGGGACTAGCGGGAGCAGAGTACTTC; cdr3_aa: CASSPGLAGAEYF
clone_size: NA; v_call: TRBV20-1; cdr3_length: 13; j_call: TRBJ2-4; d_call: TRBD1; cdr3_nt: TGCAGTGCAGACAGGGCAGTGGAAAACATTCAGTACTTC; cdr3_aa: CSADRAVENIQYF
clone_size: NA; v_call: TRBV20-1; cdr3_length: 13; j_call: TRBJ1-6; d_call: NA; cdr3_nt: TGCAGTGCTAGACCCCCCGGGTGGTCACCCCTCCACTTT; cdr3_aa: CSARPPGWSPLHF
clone_size: few; v_call: TRBV6-2/TRBV6-3; cdr3_length: 11; j_call: TRBJ1-1; d_call: NA; cdr3_nt: TGTGCCAGCGAAATGAACACTGAAGCTTTCTTT; cdr3_aa: CASEMNTEAFF
clone_size: NA; v_call: TRBV5-4; cdr3_length: 13; j_call: TRBJ2-3; d_call: NA; cdr3_nt: TGTGCCCTAAAAGCCGAAGCCTCAGATACGCAGTATTTT; cdr3_aa: CALKAEASDTQYF
clone_size: few; v_call: TRBV7-2; cdr3_length: 17; j_call: TRBJ2-5; d_call: NA; cdr3_nt: TGTGCCAGCAGCTCGCTGAAGTTGGCGGGGGCGGGGGAGACCCAGTACTTC; cdr3_aa: CASSSLKLAGAGETQYF
clone_size: NA; v_call: TRBV20-1; cdr3_length: 14; j_call: TRBJ2-1; d_call: NA; cdr3_nt: TGCAGTGCGAATAGCGGAGTCTCCTACAATGAGCAGTTCTTC; cdr3_aa: CSANSGVSYNEQFF
clone_size: NA; v_call: TRBV6-1; cdr3_length: 15; j_call: TRBJ2-3; d_call: TRBD1; cdr3_nt: TGTGCCAGCAGTGGGTGGACAGGGGGCACAGATACGCAGTATTTT; cdr3_aa: CASSGWTGGTDTQYF
clone_size: NA; v_call: TRBV27; cdr3_length: 13; j_call: TRBJ1-2; d_call: NA; cdr3_nt: TGTGCCAGCAGTACCAGGTCGGACTATGGCTACACCTTC; cdr3_aa: CASSTRSDYGYTF
clone_size: few; v_call: TRBV15; cdr3_length: 15; j_call: TRBJ2-4; d_call: NA; cdr3_nt: TGTGCCACCAGCAGAGCTACCCAGTCCCGGGAATTACCGTACTTC; cdr3_aa: CATSRATQSRELPYF
clone_size: NA; v_call: TRBV19; cdr3_length: 16; j_call: TRBJ2-4; d_call: TRBD2; cdr3_nt: TGTGCCAGTAGTTTCTTAGCGGGAGGGCCAGGGAACATTCAGTACTTC; cdr3_aa: CASSFLAGGPGNIQYF
clone_size: NA; v_call: TRBV27; cdr3_length: 13; j_call: TRBJ2-2; d_call: TRBD1; cdr3_nt: TGTGCCAGCAGTTTACAGGGGGCCGGGGAGCTGTTTTTT; cdr3_aa: CASSLQGAGELFF
clone_size: NA; v_call: TRBV11-3; cdr3_length: 16; j_call: TRBJ2-7; d_call: TRBD1; cdr3_nt: TGTGCCAGCAGCTTAGAGCGGACAGGGGGGGCCTACGAGCAGTACTTC; cdr3_aa: CASSLERTGGAYEQYF
clone_size: NA; v_call: TRBV9; cdr3_length: 12; j_call: TRBJ1-2; d_call: NA; cdr3_nt: TGTGCCAGCGGGCGCGACAACTATGGCTACACCTTC; cdr3_aa: CASGRDNYGYTF